These 20 T cell receptor beta chains were sequenced from one sample in a study of response to subunit inactivated influenza vaccine. TCRdb processed the RT-PCR reads anew with MiXCR; each CDR3 protein has one entry. This sample has 500,000 to 600,000 distinct CDR3 sequences; approximately 12% occur once, and the top ten carry about 9.4%. Sequencing used PBMCs from blood, obtained on the day of vaccination. The origin of the receptors is a man aged 45-65 years who received an inactivated influenza vaccine.

The table lists this clonotype with a few counts. The chain employs TRBV5-1 and TRBJ2-3, with 10 bases matching TRBD1. The CDR3 covers 15 residues. J gave up 4 bases and V 4 bases, and 6 bases lay outside the gene matches. Germline lookup yields CDR1 SGHRS and CDR2 YFSETQ. DNA of the CDR3: TGCGCCAGCAGCGACCGGGACAGGGGAGCAGATACGCAGTATTTT. It specifies CASSDRDRGADTQYF.

This clonotype was seen more than once but under ten times. The chain is built from TRBV12-3 or TRBV12-4 and TRBJ2-3; 13 bases align to TRBD2. With 6 bases clipped from V and 3 bases from J, the junction kept 3 bases outside the gene matches. The CDR3 runs 15 residues. The CDR3 bases are TGTGCCAGCAGACCGGGACTAGCGGGAACAGATACGCAGTATTTT. Residues: CASRPGLAGTDTQYF.

This clonotype has just a few counts. This rearrangement joins TRBV11-2 to TRBJ2-2; possible D gene TRBD1, 5 bases. Germline V gene data show CDR1 as SGHAT and CDR2 as FQNNGV. V dropped 6 bases and J dropped 7 bases, with 21 bases sitting between them. The CDR3 spans 16 residues. The CDR3 protein is CASRPFSLGVIGELFF. The CDR3 bases are TGTGCCAGCAGGCCATTTAGTCTAGGGGTGATCGGGGAGCTGTTTTTT.

The J gene is TRBJ2-1, the V gene TRBV10-3; a weak D match, TRBD2 (6 bases). The CDR3 loop spans 13 amino acids. CDR1 and CDR2 from the germline V gene are ENHRY and SYGVKD. V was trimmed by 6 bases and J by 13 bases, leaving 19 bases between them. CDR3 region: CAIRAQGLLPQFF. The CDR3 DNA follows: TGTGCCATCAGAGCGCAGGGACTGCTTCCCCAGTTCTTC.

A few counts support this clonotype. The V and J genes are TRBV12-3 or TRBV12-4 and TRBJ2-4, with 7 bases identical to TRBD2. The CDR3 is made up of 14 amino acids. V was pared by 2 bases and J by 3 bases, with 1 base of the junction left unmatched. CDR3 region: CASSLWGGKNIQYF. The CDR3 DNA follows: TGTGCCAGCAGTTTATGGGGGGGCAAAAACATTCAGTACTTC.

This chain connects TRBV5-4 to TRBJ2-1; 10 nucleotides agree with TRBD2. Germline V lookup: CDR1 SGHNT, CDR2 YYREEE (reference sequence). The V gene end was trimmed by 4 bases and the J gene end by 4 bases; junction bases not matched to a gene: 5. This CDR3 spans 15 amino acids. CDR3: CASSVTSGQYNEQFF. Written as DNA, the CDR3 is TGTGCCAGCAGCGTGACTAGCGGGCAATACAATGAGCAGTTCTTC.

This clonotype showed up just a few times. The chain recombines TRBV5-6 with TRBJ2-3; 10 nucleotides line up with TRBD1. The V gene's germline CDR1 is SGHDT and CDR2 YYEEEE. This CDR3 region has 15 residues. Germline trimming cut 0 bases from V and 4 bases from J; bases unmatched to any gene: 2. The CDR3 nucleotides read TGTGCCAGCAGCTTGGGGGACAGGGGATCAGATACGCAGTATTTT. Encoded protein: CASSLGDRGSDTQYF. The entire variable domain, with the rest obtained from reference TRBV5-6 and TRBJ2-3, is as follows: DAGVTQSPTHLIKTRGQQVTLRCSPKSGHDTVSWYQQALGQGPQFIFQYYEEEERQRGNFPDRFSGHQFPNYSSELNVNALLLGDSALYLCASSLGDRGSDTQYFGPGTRLTVL.

In its sample, this clonotype was seen a few times. The chain uses TRBV10-2 and TRBJ1-6; D is undetermined. V dropped 2 bases and J dropped 2 bases, with 10 bases sitting between them. Germline V lookup: CDR1 WSHSY, CDR2 SAAADI. The CDR3 has 16 residues. Here the CDR3 DNA reads TGCGCCAGCAGTGAGATTGGTAGGACCTATAATTCACCCCTCCACTTT. It is translated as CASSEIGRTYNSPLHF.

The chain combines TRBV15 with TRBJ2-2; TRBD2 aligns across 12 bases. V gave up 2 bases and J gave up 5 bases; unmatched junction bases: 3. The CDR3 has 16 amino acids. Germline loops: CDR1 LNHNV, CDR2 YYDKDF (reference sequence). The CDR3 DNA reads TGTGCCACCAGCAGATATGGACTAGCGGGGACCGGGGAGCTGTTTTTT. Amino acid sequence: CATSRYGLAGTGELFF.

The rearrangement joins TRBV7-3 to TRBJ2-3, with 10 bases aligning to TRBD2. Germline CDR1 reads SGHTA; CDR2 reads FQGTGA. Trimming cost V 5 bases and J 3 bases; bases outside gene matches: 8. The CDR3 is 16 residues long. CDR3 nucleotides: TGTGCCAGCAGCCCCCCTAGCGGGAGTGGGACAGATACGCAGTATTTT. Translated: CASSPPSGSGTDTQYF.

This CDR3 reads CASSPKVGGYEQYF. The DNA of the CDR3 is TGCGCCAGCAGTCCAAAGGTGGGGGGTTACGAGCAGTACTTC. The chain links TRBV4-1 to TRBJ2-7; the D gene is possibly TRBD2 (6 bases). CDR1 and CDR2 from the germline V gene are MGHRA and YSYEKL. The V end was cut by 6 bases, the J end by 4 bases, with 16 bases between. CDR3 length: 14 amino acids.

There are many counts of this clonotype. The chain is built from TRBV20-1 and TRBJ2-5, with TRBD2 matching over 13 bases. The CDR3 runs to 14 residues. The trim removed 4 bases at V and 5 bases at J, leaving 4 bases unmatched. The germline CDR1 and CDR2 sequences are DFQATT and SNEGSKA (reference sequence). The CDR3 region has the DNA TGCAGTGCTAAAAGGACTAGCGGGAGTGAGACCCAGTACTTC. Its protein product is CSAKRTSGSETQYF.

This clonotype was picked up one time. The V gene is TRBV2, the J gene TRBJ2-7; 7 bases are shared with TRBD1. CDR1 SNHLY and CDR2 FYNNEI come from the germline V gene. The CDR3 covers 14 residues. V lost 9 bases to trimming and J lost 2 bases; unmatched junction nucleotides: 10. CDR3: CARAHRGTAYEQYF. The CDR3 DNA reads TGTGCCAGGGCCCACAGGGGAACTGCCTACGAGCAGTACTTC.

This clonotype was seen ten or more times. V is TRBV29-1 and J is TRBJ2-3; TRBD2 matches at 11 bases. The CDR3 is 17 amino acids. The germline gives CDR1 SQVTM, CDR2 ANQGSEA. J gave up 4 bases and V 6 bases, and 15 bases lay outside the gene matches. The CDR3 region has the DNA TGCAGCGTCCAACTACATGGTAGCGGGGGGGTTTCAGATACGCAGTATTTT. Residues: CSVQLHGSGGVSDTQYF.

V usage is TRBV7-9 and J usage is TRBJ2-2; D possibly corresponds to TRBD2 (6 bases). From germline, CDR1 is SEHNR and CDR2 FQNEAQ (reference sequence). This CDR3 comprises 17 residues. V was shortened by 1 base and J by 3 bases, with 15 bases between the two germline ends. For the CDR3, the DNA is TGTGCCAGCAGCTTAGGTTCCGGGAGAGGGGACACCGGGGAGCTGTTTTTT. It yields the protein CASSLGSGRGDTGELFF.

The rearrangement uses TRBV4-1 and TRBJ2-3, with 11 bases fitting TRBD1. This CDR3 has 16 residues. Germline-derived CDR1 and CDR2 are MGHRA and YSYEKL. V lost 0 bases and J lost 6; bases outside the gene matches: 5. The DNA of the CDR3 is TGCGCCAGCAGCCAAGATAGGACAGGGGGCTGGGATACGCAGTATTTT. Its protein product is CASSQDRTGGWDTQYF.

The genes are TRBV25-1 and TRBJ2-3; D unresolved. The CDR3 consists of 13 residues. Trimming took 7 bases from V and 0 from J, leaving 8 bases between them. Germline-derived CDR1 and CDR2 are MGHDK and SYGVNS. The CDR3 coding sequence is TGTGCCAGCACTAGGGTTAGCACAGATACGCAGTATTTT. Residues: CASTRVSTDTQYF.

V gene TRBV7-2 combines with J gene TRBJ2-7; D possibly corresponds to TRBD1 (6 bases). V lost 3 bases, J lost 4 bases, and 13 bases lay in between. Germline CDR1 reads SGHTA; CDR2 reads FQGNSA. CDR3 length: 14 amino acids. CDR3 loop: CASSFTPGEYEQYF. CDR3 DNA: TGTGCCAGCAGCTTTACCCCAGGGGAATACGAGCAGTACTTC.

This clonotype was found a few times. The chain joins TRBV7-3 to TRBJ2-1, with D hard to call. The CDR3 extends over 15 amino acids. With 1 base removed from V and 3 bases from J, the gap between germline ends came to 10 bases. Germline V gives CDR1 SGHTA, CDR2 FQGTGA. CDR3 sequence reads: CASSLIRDVYNEQFF. The CDR3, as DNA: TGTGCCAGCAGCTTAATAAGGGATGTCTACAATGAGCAGTTCTTC. The full variable domain, its missing parts supplied by reference TRBV7-3 and TRBJ2-1, is GAGVSQTPSNKVTEKGKYVELRCDPISGHTALYWYRQSLGQGPEFLIYFQGTGAADDSGLPNDRFFAVRPEGSVSTLKIQRTERGDSAVYLCASSLIRDVYNEQFFGPGTRLTVL.

V is TRBV20-1 and J is TRBJ2-5; 10 bases line up with TRBD2. The CDR3 length is 14 residues. V trimming: 5 bases; J trimming: 5 bases; junction bases outside the gene matches: 8. Per the germline V gene, CDR1 is DFQATT and CDR2 is SNEGSKA (reference sequence). CDR3 amino acids: CSAPQRGGSETQYF. Here the CDR3 DNA reads TGCAGTGCTCCACAGCGGGGGGGCTCGGAGACCCAGTACTTC.